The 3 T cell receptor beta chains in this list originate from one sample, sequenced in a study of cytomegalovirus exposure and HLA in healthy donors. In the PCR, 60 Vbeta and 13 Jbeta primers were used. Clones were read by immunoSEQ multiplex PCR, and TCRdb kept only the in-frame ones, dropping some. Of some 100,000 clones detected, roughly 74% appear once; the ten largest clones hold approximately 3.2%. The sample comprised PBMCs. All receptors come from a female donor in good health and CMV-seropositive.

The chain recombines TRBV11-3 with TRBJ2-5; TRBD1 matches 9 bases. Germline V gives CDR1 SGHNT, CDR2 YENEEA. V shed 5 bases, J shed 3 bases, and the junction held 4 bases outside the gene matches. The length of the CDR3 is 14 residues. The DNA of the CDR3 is TGTGCCAGCAGCCCGCGGACAGGGGAAGAGACCCAGTACTTC. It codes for CASSPRTGEETQYF.

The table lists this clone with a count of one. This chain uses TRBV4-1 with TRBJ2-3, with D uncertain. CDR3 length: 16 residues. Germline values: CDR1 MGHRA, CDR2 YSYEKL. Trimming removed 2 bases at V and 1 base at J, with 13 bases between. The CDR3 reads CASSQYPEAGTDTQYF. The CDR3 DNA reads TGCGCCAGCAGCCAATATCCCGAGGCGGGCACAGATACGCAGTATTTT.

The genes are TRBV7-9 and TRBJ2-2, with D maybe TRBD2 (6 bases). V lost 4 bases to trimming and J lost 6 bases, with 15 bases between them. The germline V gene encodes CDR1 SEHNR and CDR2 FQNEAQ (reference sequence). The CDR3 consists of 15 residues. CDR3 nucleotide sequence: TGTGCCAGCAGCTACCGTGGGAGGAGGCCCGGGGAGCTGTTTTTT. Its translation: CASSYRGRRPGELFF.